This paragraph reports one T cell receptor (beta chain). The sample comes from a study of shared clonotypes between healthy human individuals. Method: immunoSEQ multiplex PCR; TCRdb's copy keeps in-frame clones and lacks some. The table includes approximately 510,000 clones, roughly 78% detected once. After removal of 6 bases from V and 6 bases from J, the junction contained 5 bases not matched to a gene. The CDR3 totals 14 residues. The germline V gene has CDR1 SNHLY and CDR2 FYNNEI. The source is a woman aged 40 to 50 in good health. Some clones in this sample may be carry-over from other donors' samples. Material: PBMCs. The rearrangement joins TRBV2 to TRBJ1-4, with TRBD1 matching 9 bases. The CDR3 nucleotides are TGTGCCAGCAGGGGGACAGGGAACCATGAAAAACTGTTTTTT. It translates to CASRGTGNHEKLFF. Variable domain in full (rest from reference TRBV2 and TRBJ1-4): EPEVTQTPSHQVTQMGQEVILRCVPISNHLYFYWYRQILGQKVEFLVSFYNNEISEKSEIFDDQFSVERPDGSNFTLKIRSTKLEDSAMYFCASRGTGNHEKLFFGSGTQLSVL.